The present T cell receptor (beta chain) was sequenced within a study of blood T cells in healthy people across ages. With a J-beta primer mix and a sample-barcoded 5' primer, a second PCR ran about 7 to 12 cycles. MiXCR was run by TCRdb on the 5' RACE reads, yielding one entry per CDR3 protein. The data show nearly 800,000 distinct CDR3 sequences, with about 61% seen just once and about 26% held by the top ten. Study observations and caveats: Expanded clonotype shifts may have been confounded, as the donors had an unknown CMV status. Higher diversity, along with more naive CD4+ cells, distinguished long-lived donors from aged donors.

On this clonotype: Its antigen is as yet unknown.

Sequencing used blood. The sequence derives from a man aged 40-49 years in good health.

CDR3 nucleotides: TGTGCCAGCGCCAGCCTGACTGGGGCCAACGTCCTGACTTTC. This codes for CASASLTGANVLTF. This chain links TRBV3-1 with TRBJ2-6; D call uncertain. Deletions cut 8 bases from V and 2 bases from J, with 10 bases between. The CDR3 extends over 14 amino acids. Germline CDR1 reads LGHDT; CDR2 reads YNNKEL (reference sequence).